What follows are 7 T cell receptor beta chains derived from one specimen sequenced in a study of shared clonotypes between healthy human individuals. Generated by immunoSEQ multiplex PCR, the TCRdb table keeps only in-frame clones and is missing some. The data hold approximately 1,000,000 clones, with 60% to 80% observed a single time. The sequenced sample consisted of memory CD4+ T cells from PBMCs. Indicated subset: CD45RA-negative fraction. The receptors derive from a man between 18 and 35 years old in good health. Some clones in this sample may be carry-over from other donors' samples.

The chain uses TRBV5-5 and TRBJ1-4; D call uncertain. Germline loops: CDR1 SGHKS, CDR2 YYEKEE (reference sequence). The CDR3 length is 13 residues. V was clipped by 1 base and J by 7 bases, with 8 bases between them. CDR3 sequence reads: CASSLPSIEKLFF. The DNA for the CDR3 is TGTGCCAGCAGCTTGCCGTCGATTGAAAAACTGTTTTTT.

V usage is TRBV18 and J usage is TRBJ1-2; D is unresolved. Looked up from germline, CDR1 is KGHSH and CDR2 is LQKENI. CDR3 length equals 15 residues. V dropped 3 bases and J dropped 3 bases, with 14 bases sitting between them. CDR3 DNA sequence: TGTGCCAGCTCACCGAGAATGGCAGACTACTATGGCTACACCTTC. It encodes CASSPRMADYYGYTF.

This clone has more than one count but fewer than ten. The chain employs TRBV20-1 and TRBJ1-1; D gene uncertain. CDR3 length: 11 residues. Looked up from germline, CDR1 is DFQATT and CDR2 is SNEGSKA (reference sequence). V gave up 3 bases and J gave up 11 bases, with 13 bases separating them. The CDR3 sequence is CSASYIQGAFF. The CDR3 DNA reads TGCAGTGCTAGTTACATCCAAGGGGCTTTCTTT.

The chain couples TRBV10-2 to TRBJ1-6; unclear D gene. From germline, CDR1 is WSHSY and CDR2 SAAADI. Trimming took off 3 bases at V and 6 bases at J, with 9 bases between the two ends. The length of the CDR3 is 14 residues. The CDR3 here is CASSDRASNSPLHF. In nucleotides, the CDR3 is TGCGCCAGCAGTGATAGGGCTTCTAATTCACCCCTCCACTTT.

This CDR3 is CAVNRGSSYNEQFF. CDR3 nucleotides: TGTGCCGTTAACCGCGGGAGCTCCTACAATGAGCAGTTCTTC. The V call is TRBV6-1, the J call TRBJ2-1; TRBD2 aligns across 7 bases. The CDR3 loop spans 14 amino acids. The V segment lost 11 bases and the J segment 0 bases; nucleotides outside the gene matches: 7. Germline V gives CDR1 MNHNS, CDR2 SASEGT.

The genes are TRBV5-1 and TRBJ2-5; D not resolved. Germline V gives CDR1 SGHRS, CDR2 YFSETQ. V shed 2 bases and J shed 0 bases, with 8 bases lying between them. The CDR3 length is 14 residues. Here the CDR3 reads CASSFMGYQETQYF. DNA for the CDR3: TGCGCCAGCAGCTTCATGGGGTACCAAGAGACCCAGTACTTC.

The rearrangement uses TRBV27 and TRBJ2-2; D is ambiguous. V lost 6 bases to trimming and J lost 5 bases, with 7 bases between them. The CDR3 sequence is 12 residues long. Germline values: CDR1 MNHEY, CDR2 SMNVEV (reference sequence). The CDR3 is CASSPKTGELFF. In DNA, the CDR3 is TGTGCCAGCAGCCCTAAAACCGGGGAGCTGTTTTTT.